Listed below are T cell receptor beta chains from one sample, sequenced in a study of response to subunit inactivated influenza vaccine. TCRdb itself ran the RT-PCR reads through MiXCR, one entry per CDR3 protein. The sample shows 600,000 to 700,000 distinct CDR3 sequences, less than 15% of them seen only once. The source material was PBMCs from blood, sampled 14 days before vaccination. These receptors all stem from a man in his forties or fifties who received an inactivated influenza vaccine. Each CDR3 is given with its conserved first and last residue. D genes are given only for firm matches. Expanded clones are given a class, and other clones once, few, many or no size at all.

clone size,V gene,D gene,J gene,CDR3 protein
few,TRBV12-3/TRBV12-4,-,TRBJ1-1,CASIGWSYTEAFF
-,TRBV7-2,-,TRBJ2-7,CASSLRASHFYEQYF
many,TRBV12-3/TRBV12-4,TRBD2,TRBJ2-6,CASSLAPGGGGANVLTF
few,TRBV7-2,-,TRBJ1-1,CASSLTRDTWNTEAFF
-,TRBV5-4,-,TRBJ2-1,CASSGGLDNEQFF
few,TRBV7-2,TRBD2,TRBJ2-5,CASSLAPGLAGGQETQYF
-,TRBV11-1,TRBD2,TRBJ2-2,CASSVPGLAGVIPTGELFF
few,TRBV27,-,TRBJ1-5,CASRFGGEGQPQHF
few,TRBV28,-,TRBJ2-5,CASRDGGRETQYF
-,TRBV20-1,TRBD2,TRBJ2-7,CSARDQGGGSREQYF
few,TRBV7-6,-,TRBJ2-7,CASSKDRDYEQYF
-,TRBV6-2/TRBV6-3,-,TRBJ1-1,CASTPTPVGSGTMNTEAFF
many,TRBV11-2,TRBD2,TRBJ2-1,CASSRGEGSYNEQFF
-,TRBV6-6,-,TRBJ2-1,CASRIGGNEQFF
few,TRBV15,TRBD1,TRBJ2-7,CATSIAGTGGFYEQYF